This T cell receptor beta chain stems from a study of cytomegalovirus exposure and HLA in healthy donors. At the level of the study: Samples from HLA-typed donors yielded about 85 million unique TCRs in an early data release. Study-level results: Accurate HLA-A and HLA-B prediction from TCR beta sequences was reported for most subjects. At a 0.05 false discovery rate, a later analysis found around 17,000 TCR beta sequences to be associated with HLA alleles. A prior analysis recorded that most TCR beta V segments were productive about 90% or about 30% of the time.

On this clone: Its target is not known.

The junction had 9 bases not matched to a gene; V was cut back by 6 bases and J by 7 bases. Germline values: CDR1 KGHSH, CDR2 LQKENI. The CDR3 extends over 15 amino acids. A multiplex PCR was run with 60 Vbeta primers and 13 Jbeta primers. TCRdb keeps only in-frame clones here, not all; method: immunoSEQ multiplex PCR. The sample has roughly 74,000 clones. This chain links TRBV18 with TRBJ1-5, with 10 bases identical to TRBD1. Specimen: PBMCs. The receptor was isolated from a female donor in good health and CMV-seropositive. The CDR3, as DNA: TGTGCCAGCTCTAAGGGGACAGGGGAGTACCAGCCCCAGCATTTT. Amino acids: CASSKGTGEYQPQHF.